One sample yielded the 28 T cell receptor beta chains listed below, sequenced in a study of human T cells and chemical hapten exposure. MiXCR was run by TCRdb on the RACE reads, yielding one entry per CDR3 protein. Altogether about 89,000 distinct CDR3 sequences are present, 10% to 15% being singletons, with the ten largest covering approximately 6.2%. The sample's time point: patch test 3, about 24 weeks after DPC sensitization. Treatment: therapeutic diphenylcyclopropenone sensitization with weekly scalp DPC. The sequencing here drew on whole blood, taken in connection with sensitization to the hapten diphenylcyclopropenone (DPC). Every receptor here comes from a woman aged 45-60 years with alopecia areata. Some clones in this sample may be carry-over from other donors' samples.

The chain has TRBV10-2 and TRBJ2-1; maybe TRBD2 (6 bases). Germline V gene lookup returns CDR1 WSHSY and CDR2 SAAADI. The CDR3 contains 12 residues. Trimming removed 8 bases at V and 6 bases at J, with 11 bases between. The DNA for the CDR3 is TGCGCCAGCTCGGGACTCCTCAATGAGCAGTTCTTC. Its protein is CASSGLLNEQFF.

The sample holds a few counts of this clonotype. The rearrangement links TRBV9 to TRBJ1-3; D is unresolved. CDR1 is SGDLS and CDR2 is YYNGEE in the germline V gene. The CDR3 contains 15 residues. The germline V and J ends were trimmed by 0 bases and 0 bases, with 7 bases remaining between them. Written as DNA, the CDR3 is TGTGCCAGCAGCGTAGCCCTTAGCTCTGGAAACACCATATATTTT. It is translated as CASSVALSSGNTIYF. Full variable domain (remainder filled in from reference TRBV9 and TRBJ1-3): DSGVTQTPKHLITATGQRVTLRCSPRSGDLSVYWYQQSLDQGLQFLIQYYNGEERAKGNILERFSAQQFPDLHSELNLSSLELGDSALYFCASSVALSSGNTIYFGEGSWLTVV.

The gene calls are TRBV29-1 and TRBJ1-2; 9 bases agree with TRBD1. The trim removed 3 bases at V and 4 bases at J, leaving 12 bases unmatched. CDR1 and CDR2 (germline): SQVTM, ANQGSEA. The CDR3 loop spans 16 amino acids. The CDR3 DNA is TGCAGCGTTGACCCGTACGGACAGGGGAGAGGCTATGGCTACACCTTC. It codes for CSVDPYGQGRGYGYTF. The full variable domain, rest sourced from reference TRBV29-1 and TRBJ1-2, is SAVISQKPSRDICQRGTSLTIQCQVDSQVTMMFWYRQQPGQSLTLIATANQGSEATYESGFVIDKFPISRPNLTFSTLTVSNMSPEDSSIYLCSVDPYGQGRGYGYTFGSGTRLTVV.

The chain couples TRBV5-1 to TRBJ2-1; 7 nucleotides line up with TRBD2. The length of the CDR3 is 16 residues. CDR1 SGHRS and CDR2 YFSETQ come from the germline V gene. Trimming removed 0 bases from V and 3 bases from J; junction bases left unmatched: 6. CDR3: CASSLDRLAVYNEQFF. The CDR3 DNA follows: TGCGCCAGCAGCTTGGATCGGCTAGCGGTCTACAATGAGCAGTTCTTC.

In regard to this clonotype: A much larger clonotype is one base distant, so this may be a read error. The chain is built from TRBV2 and TRBJ1-5; D remains ambiguous. This CDR3 contains 15 residues. Germline CDR1 and CDR2: SNHLY and FYNNEI. Trimming stripped 4 bases from V and 3 bases from J, with 13 bases between. CDR3 protein: CASSGTNGFNQPQHF. CDR3 nucleotide sequence: TGTGCCAGCAGTGGAACAAATGGCTTCAATCAGCCCCAGCATTTT.

The rearrangement joins TRBV19 to TRBJ2-5; D is perhaps TRBD2 (6 bases). Germline V gives CDR1 LNHDA, CDR2 SQIVND (reference sequence). The CDR3 consists of 15 residues. Trimming cost V 5 bases and J 5 bases, with 18 bases left between them. CDR3: CASSQAWAEGETQYF. CDR3 sequence (DNA): TGTGCCAGTAGTCAAGCCTGGGCGGAGGGGGAGACCCAGTACTTC.

CDR3 sequence: CASSVVLAEGEETQYF. In nucleotides, the CDR3 is TGTGCCAGCAGCGTAGTTCTAGCGGAGGGAGAAGAGACCCAGTACTTC. The rearrangement links TRBV9 to TRBJ2-5; 7 nucleotides match TRBD2. The CDR3 has 16 residues. Germline-derived CDR1 and CDR2 are SGDLS and YYNGEE. The trim removed 0 bases at V and 3 bases at J, leaving 8 bases unmatched.

This clonotype has a count of ten or more. V gene TRBV29-1 combines with J gene TRBJ1-2; D remains unclear. The CDR3 totals 11 residues. Looked up from germline, CDR1 is SQVTM and CDR2 is ANQGSEA. Trimming shortened V by 4 bases and J by 6 bases, and 9 bases separated the two germline ends. The CDR3 region is CSVVWGHGYTF. The CDR3 DNA reads TGCAGCGTTGTGTGGGGTCATGGCTACACCTTC. The whole variable domain, filled in from reference TRBV29-1 and TRBJ1-2, reads SAVISQKPSRDICQRGTSLTIQCQVDSQVTMMFWYRQQPGQSLTLIATANQGSEATYESGFVIDKFPISRPNLTFSTLTVSNMSPEDSSIYLCSVVWGHGYTFGSGTRLTVV.

This clonotype was recorded a few times. The V call is TRBV5-1, the J call TRBJ2-7; 8 nucleotides align to TRBD2. The CDR3 sequence is 13 residues long. Losses at the gene ends were 5 bases for V and 1 base for J; bases not matched to a gene: 2. CDR1 and CDR2 from the germline V gene are SGHRS and YFSETQ. The CDR3 DNA follows: TGCGCCAGCAGACTAGCGGTATCCTACGAGCAGTACTTC. This codes for CASRLAVSYEQYF.

This clonotype was counted a few times. The J gene is TRBJ2-1, the V gene TRBV27, with D perhaps TRBD2 (5 bases). Germline values: CDR1 MNHEY, CDR2 SMNVEV (reference sequence). The CDR3 runs to 15 residues. The V end was cut by 7 bases, the J end by 1 base, with 14 bases between. CDR3 bases: TGTGCCAGCAAATCAGGAGCGGCTTCCTACAATGAGCAGTTCTTC. Amino acid sequence: CASKSGAASYNEQFF.

J is TRBJ2-3 and V is TRBV11-2; unclear D gene. The CDR3 runs 13 residues. Trimming took off 1 base at V and 4 bases at J, with 6 bases between the two ends. Germline lookup yields CDR1 SGHAT and CDR2 FQNNGV. The CDR3 nucleotides are TGTGCCAGCAGCTTAGCTTACTCAGATACGCAGTATTTT. It specifies CASSLAYSDTQYF.

The chain is built from TRBV29-1 and TRBJ1-2; D gene unclear. CDR3 length: 11 residues. V was clipped by 6 bases and J by 3 bases, with 8 bases between them. Germline values: CDR1 SQVTM, CDR2 ANQGSEA. This CDR3 is CSVLWDYGYTF. CDR3 coding DNA: TGCAGCGTCCTGTGGGACTATGGCTACACCTTC.

This clonotype was seen many times. V usage is TRBV20-1 and J usage is TRBJ2-3; 7 nucleotides match TRBD2. V lost 5 bases and J lost 1; bases outside the gene matches: 6. The CDR3 totals 14 residues. The germline V gene has CDR1 DFQATT and CDR2 SNEGSKA (reference sequence). The CDR3 here is CSALGLEGTDTQYF. The CDR3 region has the DNA TGCAGTGCTCTCGGACTAGAGGGCACAGATACGCAGTATTTT.

V gene TRBV7-2 combines with J gene TRBJ2-3; the D gene is possibly TRBD2 (5 bases). The CDR3 contains 16 residues. Germline assignment: CDR1 SGHTA and CDR2 FQGNSA. The ends were cut back, 1 base at V and 0 bases at J, with 11 bases in the middle. The chain's CDR3 is CASSLEASLSTDTQYF. CDR3 coding DNA: TGTGCCAGCAGCTTAGAAGCTAGCCTTAGCACAGATACGCAGTATTTT.

The chain uses TRBV29-1 and TRBJ2-2; D call uncertain. Germline V gene data show CDR1 as SQVTM and CDR2 as ANQGSEA. This CDR3 is 12 amino acids long. Trimming took 1 base from V and 1 from J, leaving 1 base between them. This CDR3 is CSVEGNTGELFF. CDR3 DNA sequence: TGCAGCGTTGAAGGGAACACCGGGGAGCTGTTTTTT.

The sample holds many counts of this clonotype. The V and J genes are TRBV6-2 or TRBV6-3 and TRBJ2-1; D is uncertain. This CDR3 region has 12 residues. Trimming removed 3 bases from V and 7 bases from J, with 7 bases in between. From germline, CDR1 is MNHEY and CDR2 SVGEGT. CDR3 in DNA: TGTGCCAGCAGTTATAAGTCGAATGAGCAGTTCTTC. Amino acids: CASSYKSNEQFF.

This clonotype came up a few times. The CDR3 region has the DNA TGCAGTGCTGATACTGACGGTCCCCAAGAGACCCAGTACTTC. Translation gives CSADTDGPQETQYF. The chain uses TRBV20-1 and TRBJ2-5; D gene ambiguous. The ends were cut back, 5 bases at V and 1 base at J, with 14 bases in the middle. Per germline, CDR1 DFQATT and CDR2 SNEGSKA (reference sequence). The CDR3 spans 14 residues.

The table lists this clonotype with many counts. This chain joins TRBV20-1 and TRBJ1-1; 9 nucleotides match TRBD1. From germline, CDR1 is DFQATT and CDR2 SNEGSKA (reference sequence). The CDR3 extends over 15 amino acids. V trimming: 3 bases; J trimming: 4 bases; junction bases outside the gene matches: 9. The CDR3 region is CSASRVTGGFTEAFF. CDR3 DNA sequence: TGCAGTGCTAGCCGCGTTACAGGGGGCTTCACTGAAGCTTTCTTT.

This clonotype was seen repeatedly, ten times or more. This chain links TRBV29-1 with TRBJ2-7; 9 bases map to TRBD1. V gave up 5 bases and J gave up 3 bases; unmatched junction bases: 11. The CDR3 has 15 residues. Germline V CDR1 and CDR2: SQVTM, ANQGSEA. The CDR3 region has the DNA TGCAGCGTTAGGGCGTTGGGACAGGGCAGCTACGAGCAGTACTTC. It codes for CSVRALGQGSYEQYF.

The V and J genes are TRBV10-2 and TRBJ2-4; TRBD1 might be the D (6 bases). The germline V gene has CDR1 WSHSY and CDR2 SAAADI. V was cut by 0 bases and J by 0 bases, with 15 bases left in between. CDR3 length: 18 amino acids. The CDR3 DNA reads TGCGCCAGCAGTGAGTCGGGCAGGGGTTCGCTAGCCAAAAACATTCAGTACTTC. Residues: CASSESGRGSLAKNIQYF.

This clonotype is medium-sized. The rearrangement joins TRBV25-1 to TRBJ2-1; D might be TRBD1 (6 bases). The germline CDR1 and CDR2 sequences are MGHDK and SYGVNS. Trimming removed 2 bases from V and 4 bases from J, with 21 bases in between. The CDR3 totals 18 residues. For the CDR3, the DNA is TGTGCCAGCAGTGAAACTTTGGGCGGGCAGGGGATTTACAATGAGCAGTTCTTC. Protein sequence: CASSETLGGQGIYNEQFF.

As for this clonotype: A much larger clonotype is one base distant, so this may be a read error. This chain links TRBV24-1 with TRBJ2-1; no firm D call. The CDR3 is 15 residues long. V dropped 0 bases and J dropped 5 bases, with 10 bases sitting between them. From germline, CDR1 is KGHDR and CDR2 SFDVKD. DNA for the CDR3: TGTGCCACCAGTGATTTGGGATACCTCAACAATGAGCAGTTCTTC. Its translation: CATSDLGYLNNEQFF.

The chain uses TRBV20-1 and TRBJ1-2; D might be TRBD1 (5 bases). V shed 2 bases and J shed 7 bases, with 11 bases lying between them. CDR1 DFQATT and CDR2 SNEGSKA come from the germline V gene (reference sequence). The CDR3 length is 12 residues. The CDR3 here is CSARMGTGGYTF. CDR3 coding DNA: TGCAGTGCTAGAATGGGGACTGGTGGCTACACCTTC.

The chain is built from TRBV27 and TRBJ1-5; unclear D gene. Trimming left V 4 bases short and J 0 bases short, with 7 bases between. This CDR3 contains 14 residues. Germline CDR1 is MNHEY and CDR2 is SMNVEV (reference sequence). In DNA form, the CDR3 reads TGTGCCAGCAGTTCATTATATAGCAATCAGCCCCAGCATTTT. It specifies CASSSLYSNQPQHF.

The table lists this clonotype with a few counts. The J gene is TRBJ1-2, the V gene TRBV5-1; D unresolved. CDR1 is SGHRS, CDR2 YFSETQ, per germline. This CDR3 region has 13 residues. V dropped 3 bases and J dropped 3 bases, with 9 bases sitting between them. The CDR3, as DNA: TGCGCCAGCAGCTCCGACGGGGACTATGGCTACACCTTC. Protein product: CASSSDGDYGYTF.

Concerning this clonotype: Germline and junction disagree at one end, which may indicate a read error. The J gene is TRBJ1-4, the V gene TRBV2, with D possibly being TRBD1 (5 bases). Germline loops: CDR1 SNHLY, CDR2 FYNNEI. The CDR3 spans 15 residues. The CDR3: CASRQRRGSNVKLFF. The CDR3 region has the DNA TGTGCCAGCAGACAGAGAAGGGGATCTAATGTAAAACTGTTTTTT.

This clonotype has at least ten counts. The chain employs TRBV5-6 and TRBJ2-7; no clear D. In germline, CDR1 is SGHDT, CDR2 YYEEEE. The CDR3 sequence is 12 residues long. Trimming left V 3 bases short and J 6 bases short, with 10 bases between. The CDR3 sequence: CASSSRVGEQYF. The CDR3 DNA reads TGTGCCAGCAGCTCTCGGGTCGGCGAGCAGTACTTC.

The rearrangement links TRBV20-1 to TRBJ1-1, with D perhaps TRBD1 (5 bases). The germline CDR1 and CDR2 sequences are DFQATT and SNEGSKA (reference sequence). The CDR3 runs 13 residues. Deletions cut 5 bases from V and 5 bases from J, with 15 bases between. CDR3 sequence: CSAHRDLGTEAFF. Written as DNA, the CDR3 is TGCAGTGCTCACCGGGACTTAGGAACTGAAGCTTTCTTT.